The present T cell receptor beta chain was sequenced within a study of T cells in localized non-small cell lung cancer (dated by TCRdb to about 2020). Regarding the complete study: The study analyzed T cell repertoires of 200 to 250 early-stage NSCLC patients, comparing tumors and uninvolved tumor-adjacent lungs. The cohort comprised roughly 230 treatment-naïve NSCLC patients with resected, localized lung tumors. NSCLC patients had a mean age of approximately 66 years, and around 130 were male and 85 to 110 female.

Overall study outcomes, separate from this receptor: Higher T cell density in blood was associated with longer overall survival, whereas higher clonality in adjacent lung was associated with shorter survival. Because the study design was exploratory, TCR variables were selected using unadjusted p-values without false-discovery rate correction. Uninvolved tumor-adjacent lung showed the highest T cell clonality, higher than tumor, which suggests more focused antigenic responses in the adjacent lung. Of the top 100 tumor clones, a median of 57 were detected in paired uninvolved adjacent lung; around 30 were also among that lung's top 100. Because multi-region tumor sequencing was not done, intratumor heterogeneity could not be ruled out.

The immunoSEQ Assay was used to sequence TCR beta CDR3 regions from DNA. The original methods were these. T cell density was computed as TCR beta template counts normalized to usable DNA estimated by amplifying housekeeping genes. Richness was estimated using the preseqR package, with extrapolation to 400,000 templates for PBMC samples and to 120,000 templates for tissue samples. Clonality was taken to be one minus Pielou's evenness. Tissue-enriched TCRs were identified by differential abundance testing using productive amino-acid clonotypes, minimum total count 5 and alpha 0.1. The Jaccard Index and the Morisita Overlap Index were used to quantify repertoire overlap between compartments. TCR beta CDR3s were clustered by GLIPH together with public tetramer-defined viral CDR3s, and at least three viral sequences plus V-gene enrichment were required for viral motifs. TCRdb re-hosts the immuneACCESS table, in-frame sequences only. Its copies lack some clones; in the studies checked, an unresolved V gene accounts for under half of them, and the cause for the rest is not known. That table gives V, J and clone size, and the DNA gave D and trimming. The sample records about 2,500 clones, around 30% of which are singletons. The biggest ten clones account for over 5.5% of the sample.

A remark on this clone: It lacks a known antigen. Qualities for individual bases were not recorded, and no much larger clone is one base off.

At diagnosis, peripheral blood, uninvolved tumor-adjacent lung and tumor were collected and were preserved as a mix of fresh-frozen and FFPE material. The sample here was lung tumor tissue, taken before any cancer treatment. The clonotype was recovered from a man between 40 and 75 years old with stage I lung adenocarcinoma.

The CDR3 in this case is CASSIRFGAFF. The DNA reads as follows: TGTGCCAGTAGTATCAGGTTCGGAGCTTTCTTT. The sequence is built from TRBV19 and TRBJ1-1; a confident D gene designation cannot be given. V sheds 3 bases and J sheds 10 bases, leaving 9 bases between their ends. Its CDR3 holds 11 amino acids, cysteine through phenylalanine. The retained sequence is limited to the CDR3, 33 bases, with the frame set at the first base. From a lookup of the germline V gene (reference sequence), CDR1 and CDR2 are LNHDA and SQIVND.